This T cell receptor beta chain is from a study of patients with pleural tuberculosis. TCRdb redid the calling of the reads with MiXCR, one entry per CDR3 protein. The sample includes about 50,000 distinct CDR3 sequences, about 7.3% of them seen just once. Looked up from germline, CDR1 is SGDLS and CDR2 is YYNGEE. This CDR3 contains 15 residues. The ends were cut back, 6 bases at V and 2 bases at J, with 15 bases in the middle. The chain combines TRBV9 with TRBJ2-1; weak D call: TRBD2 (6 bases). The source of this sequence is a human donor with pleural tuberculosis. Here the CDR3 reads CASNTGGTAYNEQFF. CDR3 sequence (DNA): TGTGCCAGCAACACCGGAGGGACTGCCTACAATGAGCAGTTCTTC.